This TCR beta chain originates from a study of T cell responses to AZD1222 COVID-19 vaccine (TCRdb year 2021). Broadly, across the study: TCR sequencing was performed for about 250 trial participants, of whom around 210 were given two doses of AZD1222 and approximately 25 were given two doses of MenACWY control vaccine. Trial participants were enrolled by age into 18-55, 56-69 and 70-plus year subgroups, with roughly 150, 30 and 60 TCR-sequenced participants respectively. Findings and caveats that apply to the study as a whole: Epitopes outside the regions mutated in the B.1.351 and B.1.1.7 variants were reportedly recognized by nearly half of the unique spike-specific TCRs. Conclusions about previously exposed vaccinees are limited because only 6 or 7 AZD1222 recipients were SARS-CoV-2 seropositive at baseline. Participants were mostly white British and included more females than males, and it was suggested by the authors that clonal diversity may have been underestimated. Because no day 14 peak-response samples were available, repertoires were characterized only after the peak T cell response. After two AZD1222 doses, both the breadth and the depth of spike-specific TCRs were significantly higher than at day 0 and than in MenACWY recipients. In the small 56-69-year group, the increase in depth fell short of significance, most likely because of low power. The vaccine-associated CD4 TCRs covered the entire spike protein, and the dominant responses fell in regions 160-218 and 743-854.

Concerning this clone itself: This clone's antigen is unknown. Within one base of it there is no much larger clone, and no base qualities were kept.

The CDR3 regions of human TCRbeta chains were analyzed by immunosequencing. In the source study's methods: Repertoire TCRs were matched against a reference library of SARS-CoV-2-specific TCRs generated with the MIRA antigen-specificity platform. Breadth meant the fraction of unique TCRs that were SARS-CoV-2-associated, whereas depth meant the fraction of total T cells that were SARS-CoV-2-associated. Each spike-specific TCR was assigned to its reactive spike region and to a CD4 or CD8 class using the MIRA data. Log10-transformed breadth and depth values were compared by one-way ANOVA with Sidak's multiple comparisons tests. Sourced from immuneACCESS, this table was stored by TCRdb with only in-frame sequences that have V and J called. A share of the clones is absent; for the studies checked, an unresolved V gene accounts for under half, and the remainder has no known explanation. The DNA gave D and trimming, while V, J and clone size come from that table. For this sample there are 95,000 to 100,000 clones; about 90% appear just once. The top ten hold roughly a tenth of the sample.

The sample's time point label, decoded: about 28 days (+/-7) after the second vaccine dose. AZD1222 recipients with second doses at about 4 weeks or about 12 weeks were pooled, because spike-specific TCR depth and breadth did not differ between schedules. Vaccinee samples were obtained from the UK trials COV001 and COV002, which included a single-blind randomized controlled phase 2/3 trial of AZD1222 (ChAdOx1 nCoV-19) in healthy adults. Trial participant PBMC samples were collected at day 0 and day 28 after the second dose for TCRbeta chain sequencing. The input for sequencing was peripheral blood, taken 28 days after the second AZD1222 dose. The clonotype was recovered from an adult who received the AZD1222 COVID-19 vaccine.

The DNA sequence follows: TGTGCCAGCAGCCCCTTTCCCGGGGATTCACCCCTCCACTTT. Its coded protein is CASSPFPGDSPLHF. The sequence is built from TRBV4-2 and TRBJ1-6, with no confident D gene call. V loses 4 bases of germline sequence and J loses 8 bases, and the interval between the two ends is 12 bases. The cysteine opens and the phenylalanine closes a CDR3 of 14 amino acids. Left in the record is the CDR3 DNA by itself, 42 bases read in frame from the first base. CDR1 and CDR2 (LGHNA, YNFKEQ) derive from the germline V gene.